This TCR beta chain comes out of a study of cytomegalovirus exposure and HLA in healthy donors. Study conclusions and caveats: The classifier was said to identify cytomegalovirus status with high specificity and sensitivity. In vitro experiments confirmed that three CMV-associated chains were specific for CMV antigens. Listed as cytomegalovirus-associated were over 150 TCR beta chains.

Germline CDR1 and CDR2: MDHEN and SYDVKM. V dropped 6 bases and J dropped 2; count of bases not matched to a gene: 6. This CDR3 spans 15 amino acids. Note on this clone: What it recognizes is unknown.

Measured with immunoSEQ multiplex PCR; TCRdb has only the in-frame clones, and not every one. Here the sample spans about 58,000 clones, 90% being singletons. This TCR was sampled from a man aged 18 to 30 in good health and CMV-seronegative. V usage is TRBV28 and J usage is TRBJ2-1; TRBD2 matches 8 bases. Sequencing was done on a sample of PBMCs. CDR3 bases: TGTGCCAGCAGCAAGCGGGAGCCACCCTACAATGAGCAGTTCTTC. Translated: CASSKREPPYNEQFF.